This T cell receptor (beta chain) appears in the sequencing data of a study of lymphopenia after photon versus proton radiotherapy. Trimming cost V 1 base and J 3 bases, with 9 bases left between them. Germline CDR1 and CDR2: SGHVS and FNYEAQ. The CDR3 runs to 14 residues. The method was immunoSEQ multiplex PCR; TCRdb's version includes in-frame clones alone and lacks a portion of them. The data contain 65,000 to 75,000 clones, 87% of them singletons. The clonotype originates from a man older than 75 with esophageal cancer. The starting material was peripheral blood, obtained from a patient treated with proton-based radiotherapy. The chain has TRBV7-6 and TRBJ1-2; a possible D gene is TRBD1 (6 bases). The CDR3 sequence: CASSLVQGYYGYTF. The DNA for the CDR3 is TGTGCCAGCAGCTTAGTTCAGGGGTACTATGGCTACACCTTC.